Sequencing of this T cell receptor (beta chain) was carried out in a study of T cell responses to AZD1222 COVID-19 vaccine. The study's findings and limits: Repertoire collection took place solely once the T cell response had peaked. Spike was spanned by vaccine-associated CD4 TCRs, with dominance at 160-218 and 743-854.

This CDR3 region has 14 residues. V was cut by 4 bases and J by 0 bases, with 9 bases left in between. Germline V CDR1 and CDR2: MDHEN, SYDVKM. Sequencing was performed with immunoSEQ multiplex PCR; in TCRdb, only in-frame clones are kept and a portion is missing. The sample shows 150,000 to 160,000 clones, around 89% of them seen only once. Concerning this clone itself: Its antigen is not identified.

The chain carries TRBV28 and TRBJ2-5; D gene unclear. The sequence was obtained from an adult in good health. The source was peripheral blood, collected on day 0 of AZD1222 vaccination. CDR3 sequence: CASSSRWNQETQYF. CDR3 bases: TGTGCCAGCAGTTCCCGGTGGAACCAAGAGACCCAGTACTTC.